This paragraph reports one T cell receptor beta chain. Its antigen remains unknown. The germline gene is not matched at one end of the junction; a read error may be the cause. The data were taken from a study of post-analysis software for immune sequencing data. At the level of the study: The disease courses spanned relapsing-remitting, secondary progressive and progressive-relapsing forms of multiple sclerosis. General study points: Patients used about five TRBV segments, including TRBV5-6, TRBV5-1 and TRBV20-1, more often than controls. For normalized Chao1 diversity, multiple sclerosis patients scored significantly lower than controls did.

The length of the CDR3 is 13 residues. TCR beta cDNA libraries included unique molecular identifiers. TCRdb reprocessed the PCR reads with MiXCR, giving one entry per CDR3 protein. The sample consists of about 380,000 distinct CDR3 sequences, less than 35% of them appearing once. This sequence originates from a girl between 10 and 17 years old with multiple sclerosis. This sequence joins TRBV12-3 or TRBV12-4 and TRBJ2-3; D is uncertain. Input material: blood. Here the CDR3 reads CASSPLTEDMQYF. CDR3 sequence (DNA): TGTGCCAGCAGTCCTCTCACAGAAGATATGCAGTATTTT.